This TCR beta chain originates from a study of OX40 agonist ivuxolimab in advanced cancers. This CDR3 comprises 13 residues. CDR1 MNHNS and CDR2 SASEGT come from the germline V gene. The V gene end was trimmed by 9 bases and the J gene end by 8 bases; junction bases not matched to a gene: 7. TCRdb keeps only in-frame clones here, not all; method: immunoSEQ multiplex PCR. The sample consists of under 65,000 clones, approximately 89% of them appearing once. J is TRBJ2-3 and V is TRBV6-1, with 11 bases aligning to TRBD2. Specimen: CD4+ or CD8+ T cells sorted from blood, collected in a trial of the OX40 agonist ivuxolimab. This receptor was identified in an adult with an advanced solid tumor such as melanoma, head and neck, liver or kidney cancer. The CDR3 is CASSGGAGGTQYF. The CDR3 DNA reads as TGTGCCAGTAGCGGGGGGGCCGGGGGTACGCAGTATTTT.